Shown below are 24 T cell receptor beta chains from a single sample sequenced in a study of post-analysis software for immune sequencing data. General observations from the study: Controls had lower frequencies than patients of four or five TRBV segments, which included TRBV5-6, TRBV5-1 and TRBV20-1.

cDNA libraries of TCR beta carried unique molecular identifiers. TCRdb reprocessed the PCR reads with MiXCR, giving one entry per CDR3 protein. This table holds 700,000 to 800,000 distinct CDR3 sequences, 25% to 30% found once. What these receptors recognize is not known. The source material was blood. The receptors come from a girl aged 10 to 17 with multiple sclerosis.

A few counts support this clonotype. The chain combines TRBV6-5 with TRBJ2-6; D may be TRBD2 (5 bases). Per the germline V gene, CDR1 is MNHEY and CDR2 is SVGAGI. CDR3 size: 19 residues. The V and J ends lost 0 bases and 4 bases respectively, with 19 bases between them. The CDR3 spells CASSYSLRPERRGANVLTF. Written as DNA, the CDR3 is TGTGCCAGCAGTTACTCCTTACGACCGGAGCGGCGAGGGGCCAACGTCCTGACTTTC.

The genes are TRBV5-4 and TRBJ1-2; no reliable D call. CDR1 and CDR2 from the germline V gene are SGHNT and YYREEE (reference sequence). Trimming took 4 bases from V and 5 from J, leaving 15 bases between them. There are 14 residues in the CDR3. CDR3 residues: CASSPGRNGYGYTF. The DNA for the CDR3 is TGTGCCAGCAGCCCCGGACGGAACGGGTATGGCTACACCTTC.

This clonotype was counted between two and nine times. This sequence joins TRBV5-1 and TRBJ1-4, with 7 bases matching TRBD1. The CDR3 has 17 residues. Trimming at V came to 3 bases and at J to 0 bases, leaving 8 bases not matched to a gene. CDR1 and CDR2 from the germline V gene are SGHRS and YFSETQ. Written as DNA, the CDR3 is TGCGCCAGCAGCTCACCCGGGACAGCTGCAACTAATGAAAAACTGTTTTTT. Protein: CASSSPGTAATNEKLFF.

The sample holds a few counts of this clonotype. CDR3 protein: CASSLMARRTQYF. DNA of the CDR3: TGTGCCAGCAGTTTAATGGCGAGGCGTACGCAGTATTTT. The chain combines TRBV27 with TRBJ2-3; D ambiguous. Germline V gene lookup returns CDR1 MNHEY and CDR2 SMNVEV (reference sequence). This CDR3 contains 13 residues. V lost 2 bases to trimming and J lost 8 bases, with 11 bases between them.

This chain links TRBV7-9 with TRBJ2-1; maybe TRBD1 (5 bases). V was trimmed by 4 bases and J by 12 bases, leaving 22 bases between them. The CDR3 has 15 residues. Germline loops: CDR1 SEHNR, CDR2 FQNEAQ (reference sequence). Written as DNA, the CDR3 is TGTGCCAGCAGCTCAACGATTGATGGGGCCTTCTGGCAGTTCTTC. This encodes CASSSTIDGAFWQFF.

This clonotype was counted only a few times. This chain joins TRBV6-1 and TRBJ2-1; 15 bases match TRBD2. J gave up 10 bases and V 3 bases, and 1 base lay outside the gene matches. Looked up from germline, CDR1 is MNHNS and CDR2 is SASEGT. The CDR3 totals 14 residues. The CDR3 bases are TGTGCCAGCAGTGAGGGGACTAGCGGGAGGGAGCAGTTCTTC. This sequence encodes CASSEGTSGREQFF.

This clonotype has only a few counts. V is TRBV7-2 and J is TRBJ1-2, with D unresolved. Trimming shortened V by 2 bases and J by 8 bases, and 15 bases separated the two germline ends. Per the germline V gene, CDR1 is SGHTA and CDR2 is FQGNSA. CDR3 length equals 14 residues. The CDR3 nucleotides are TGTGCCAGCAGCTTATCCGGGCCACAAATCGGCTACACCTTC. Translated, it gives CASSLSGPQIGYTF.

Comment on this clonotype: This may be a read error: a much more frequent sequence differs by one nucleotide. The rearrangement links TRBV20-1 to TRBJ1-5, with unresolved D. The CDR3 contains 14 residues. Deletions cut 0 bases from V and 12 bases from J, with 18 bases between. The germline V gene encodes CDR1 DFQATT and CDR2 SNEGSKA (reference sequence). CDR3 DNA sequence: TGCAGTGCTAGAGATCATGACCGTCCCAGATTCCAGCATTTT. Its protein product is CSARDHDRPRFQHF.

This clonotype was counted at least ten times. The V and J genes are TRBV4-3 and TRBJ2-7; 7 bases align to TRBD1. V lost 1 base and J lost 3; bases outside the gene matches: 6. The CDR3 sequence is 15 residues long. Germline-derived CDR1 and CDR2 are LGHNA and YSLEER. Here the CDR3 reads CASSQATGTVYEQYF. CDR3 bases: TGCGCCAGCAGCCAAGCCACCGGGACAGTCTACGAGCAGTACTTC.

With regard to this clonotype: A clone one base away is much larger, so this may be a read error. The rearrangement uses TRBV14 and TRBJ2-7; D remains unclear. The CDR3 runs 13 residues. The germline V gene encodes CDR1 SGHDN and CDR2 FVKESK. Trimming left V 4 bases short and J 7 bases short, with 14 bases between. The CDR3 nucleotides are TGTGCCAGCAGCCCAACTAAGTACGCTGAGCAGTACTTC. Amino acid sequence: CASSPTKYAEQYF.

This clonotype was recorded a few times. This chain links TRBV29-1 with TRBJ2-7, with D perhaps TRBD1 or TRBD2 (6 bases each). The length of the CDR3 is 12 residues. The V gene's germline CDR1 is SQVTM and CDR2 ANQGSEA. With 6 bases removed from V and 2 bases from J, the gap between germline ends came to 11 bases. CDR3 DNA sequence: TGCAGCGTAACCGGGGGCCCCTACGAGCAGTACTTC. The encoded protein is CSVTGGPYEQYF.

The V and J genes are TRBV20-1 and TRBJ1-2; no reliable D call. Germline values: CDR1 DFQATT, CDR2 SNEGSKA (reference sequence). V was clipped by 1 base and J by 2 bases, with 11 bases between them. The CDR3 sequence is 14 residues long. The CDR3 protein is CSARAVATNYGYTF. The CDR3 region has the DNA TGCAGTGCTAGAGCGGTTGCAACGAACTATGGCTACACCTTC.

The genes are TRBV10-1 and TRBJ2-7; TRBD2 aligns across 7 bases. The trim removed 0 bases at V and 10 bases at J, leaving 12 bases unmatched. Germline loops: CDR1 WNHNN, CDR2 SYGVQD (reference sequence). The CDR3 contains 15 residues. CDR3 sequence: CASSESIRGEEAQYF. In DNA, the CDR3 is TGCGCCAGCAGTGAGTCGATTCGGGGGGAAGAGGCCCAGTACTTC.

The chain recombines TRBV5-8 with TRBJ1-6, with D unclear. Trimming took off 1 base at V and 5 bases at J, with 13 bases between the two ends. CDR3 size: 16 residues. Germline CDR1 and CDR2: SGHTS and YDEGEE. The chain's CDR3 is CASSLNSASHNSPLHF. For the CDR3, the DNA is TGTGCCAGCAGCTTGAACTCGGCCTCACATAATTCACCCCTCCACTTT.

Only a few counts were recorded for this clonotype. The CDR3 sequence is CSARGARAGELYEQYF. DNA for the CDR3: TGCAGTGCTAGGGGCGCCCGAGCGGGAGAGCTCTACGAGCAGTACTTC. The chain employs TRBV20-1 and TRBJ2-7; 8 nucleotides align to TRBD2. V lost 3 bases and J lost 3; bases outside the gene matches: 13. CDR3 length: 16 residues. Germline CDR1 and CDR2: DFQATT and SNEGSKA (reference sequence).

The rearrangement uses TRBV2 and TRBJ2-1; the D call may be TRBD1 or TRBD2 (5 bases each). Germline V lookup: CDR1 SNHLY, CDR2 FYNNEI. Trimming shortened V by 1 base and J by 5 bases, and 6 bases separated the two germline ends. The CDR3 extends over 13 amino acids. As DNA, the CDR3 is TGTGCCAGCAGTGAAGAGGGACACAATGAGCAGTTCTTC. Translated, it gives CASSEEGHNEQFF. Combining the CDR3 with reference TRBV2 and TRBJ2-1 gives the whole variable domain EPEVTQTPSHQVTQMGQEVILRCVPISNHLYFYWYRQILGQKVEFLVSFYNNEISEKSEIFDDQFSVERPDGSNFTLKIRSTKLEDSAMYFCASSEEGHNEQFFGPGTRLTVL.

This chain joins TRBV25-1 and TRBJ1-6, with a possible D match to TRBD1 (5 bases). The CDR3 runs 13 residues. V was trimmed by 6 bases and J by 6 bases, leaving 9 bases between them. The V gene's germline CDR1 is MGHDK and CDR2 SYGVNS. CDR3: CASRGVSNSPLHF. The CDR3 DNA is TGTGCCAGCAGGGGGGTTTCTAATTCACCCCTCCACTTT. Full variable domain (remainder filled in from reference TRBV25-1 and TRBJ1-6): EADIYQTPRYLVIGTGKKITLECSQTMGHDKMYWYQQDPGMELHLIHYSYGVNSTEKGDLSSESTVSRIRTEHFPLTLESARPSHTSQYLCASRGVSNSPLHFGNGTRLTVT.

This chain joins TRBV5-1 and TRBJ2-7; no clear D. Germline V gene lookup returns CDR1 SGHRS and CDR2 YFSETQ. The ends were cut back, 2 bases at V and 2 bases at J, with 8 bases in the middle. The CDR3 extends over 13 amino acids. The DNA of the CDR3 is TGCGCCAGCAGCTTAATATCGGCCTACGAGCAGTACTTC. Translation gives CASSLISAYEQYF.

This clonotype was counted many times. The rearrangement uses TRBV28 and TRBJ1-2; D may be TRBD1 (6 bases). Germline CDR1 is MDHEN and CDR2 is SYDVKM. This CDR3 comprises 15 residues. The ends were cut back, 5 bases at V and 5 bases at J, with 18 bases in the middle. CDR3 coding DNA: TGTGCCAGCAGTGCCTGGAGGGGGGAGCGATATGGCTACACCTTC. Its protein product is CASSAWRGERYGYTF.

This clonotype was seen at least ten times. The chain is built from TRBV10-3 and TRBJ2-1; 10 bases are shared with TRBD2. V dropped 4 bases and J dropped 8; count of bases not matched to a gene: 5. Germline values: CDR1 ENHRY, CDR2 SYGVKD. The CDR3 is made up of 14 amino acids. The DNA for the CDR3 is TGTGCCATCAGTGGTCTAGCGGGAGTCTATGAGCAGTTCTTC. This gives the protein CAISGLAGVYEQFF.

The J gene is TRBJ2-1, the V gene TRBV20-1; TRBD2 matches at 14 bases. The J segment lost 12 bases and the V segment lost 6 bases, leaving 10 bases of the junction unmatched. This CDR3 has 14 residues. Germline V gene lookup returns CDR1 DFQATT and CDR2 SNEGSKA (reference sequence). For the CDR3, the DNA is TGCAGTGCCAGACCGGGACTAGCGGGAGTAGGGCAGTTCTTC. It is translated as CSARPGLAGVGQFF.

The rearrangement uses TRBV4-3 and TRBJ2-1; 8 positions match TRBD2. Germline values: CDR1 LGHNA, CDR2 YSLEER. V dropped 1 base and J dropped 8; count of bases not matched to a gene: 13. The CDR3 is made up of 17 amino acids. The CDR3 protein is CASSQGSSGLASDEQFF. The CDR3 DNA sequence: TGCGCCAGCAGCCAAGGTTCCTCAGGACTAGCCTCCGATGAGCAGTTCTTC.

In this sample, this clonotype turned up once. The gene calls are TRBV20-1 and TRBJ1-5, with D possibly TRBD1 on 5 matching bases. The CDR3 extends over 14 amino acids. Looked up from germline, CDR1 is DFQATT and CDR2 is SNEGSKA (reference sequence). Trimming shortened V by 5 bases and J by 7 bases, and 18 bases separated the two germline ends. The CDR3 reads CSASQGGVGQPQHF. In DNA, the CDR3 is TGCAGTGCTTCGCAGGGTGGGGTAGGGCAGCCCCAGCATTTT.

This clonotype was found a few times. The chain links TRBV2 to TRBJ2-7; D uncertain. CDR1 SNHLY and CDR2 FYNNEI come from the germline V gene. V dropped 10 bases and J dropped 7 bases, with 20 bases sitting between them. This CDR3 has 13 residues. This CDR3 reads CATGYGPTLEQYF. The CDR3 region has the DNA TGTGCCACCGGATATGGCCCCACTTTGGAGCAGTACTTC.